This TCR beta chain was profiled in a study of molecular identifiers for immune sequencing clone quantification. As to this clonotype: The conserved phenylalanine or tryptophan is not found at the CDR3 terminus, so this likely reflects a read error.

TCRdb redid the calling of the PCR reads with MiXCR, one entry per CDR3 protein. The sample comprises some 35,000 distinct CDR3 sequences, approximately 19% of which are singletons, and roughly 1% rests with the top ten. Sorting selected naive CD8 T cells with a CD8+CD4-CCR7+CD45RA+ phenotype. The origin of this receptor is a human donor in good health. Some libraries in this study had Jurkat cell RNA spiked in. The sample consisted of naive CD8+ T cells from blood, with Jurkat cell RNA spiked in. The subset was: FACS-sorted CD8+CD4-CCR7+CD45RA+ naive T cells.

The CDR3 coding sequence is TGTGCCACCAGCAGGATGGGGGTGAACACTGAAGCTTTCTCT. Its translation: CATSRMGVNTEAFS. This sequence joins TRBV15 and TRBJ1-1, with D maybe TRBD1 (5 bases). CDR3 length equals 14 residues. Germline V lookup: CDR1 LNHNV, CDR2 YYDKDF (reference sequence). The germline V and J ends were trimmed by 3 bases and 0 bases, with 8 bases remaining between them.